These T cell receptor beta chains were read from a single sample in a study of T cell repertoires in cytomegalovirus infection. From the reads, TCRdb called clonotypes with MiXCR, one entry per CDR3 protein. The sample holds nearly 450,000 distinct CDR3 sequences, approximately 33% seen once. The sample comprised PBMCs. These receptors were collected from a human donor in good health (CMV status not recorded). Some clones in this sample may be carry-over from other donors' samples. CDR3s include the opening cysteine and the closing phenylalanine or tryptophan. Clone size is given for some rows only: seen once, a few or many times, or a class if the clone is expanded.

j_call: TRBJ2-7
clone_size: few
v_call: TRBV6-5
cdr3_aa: CASRTTGTSHEQYF

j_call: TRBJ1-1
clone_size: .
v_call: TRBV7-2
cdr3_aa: CASSFSMGGSNTEAFF

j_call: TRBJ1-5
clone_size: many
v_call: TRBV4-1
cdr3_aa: CASSQGRGFDQPQHF

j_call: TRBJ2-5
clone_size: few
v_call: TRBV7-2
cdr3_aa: CASSPAPGTSGGVREETQYF

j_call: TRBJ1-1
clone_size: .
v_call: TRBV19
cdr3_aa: CASIYMNTEAFF

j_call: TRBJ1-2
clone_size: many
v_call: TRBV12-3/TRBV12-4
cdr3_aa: CASTQGRQGANYGYTF

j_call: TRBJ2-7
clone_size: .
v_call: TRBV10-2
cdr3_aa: CASSEMGGQQYF

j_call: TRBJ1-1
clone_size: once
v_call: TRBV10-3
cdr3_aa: CATGQVPNTEAFF

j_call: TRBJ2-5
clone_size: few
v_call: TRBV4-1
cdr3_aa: CASSQDSGTLQETQYF

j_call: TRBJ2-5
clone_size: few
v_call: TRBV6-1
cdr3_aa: CASSQPGLGRETQYF

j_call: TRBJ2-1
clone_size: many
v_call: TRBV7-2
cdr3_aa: CASSRKTSGAWDEQFF

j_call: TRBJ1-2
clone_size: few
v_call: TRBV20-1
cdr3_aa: CSARDLGSGYTF

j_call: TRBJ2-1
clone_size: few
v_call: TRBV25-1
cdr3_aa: CASSEDREQFF

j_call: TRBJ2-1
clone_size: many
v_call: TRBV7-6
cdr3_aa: CASSLEASSSYNEQFF

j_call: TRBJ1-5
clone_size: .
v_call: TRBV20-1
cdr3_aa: CSPRDLNQPQHF

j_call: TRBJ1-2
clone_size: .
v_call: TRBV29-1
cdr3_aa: CSAQDRDYGYTF

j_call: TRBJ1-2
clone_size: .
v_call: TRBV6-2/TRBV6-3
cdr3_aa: CASSSGGADYGYTF

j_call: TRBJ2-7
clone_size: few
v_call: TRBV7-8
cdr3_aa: CASSFLRAITPVGEQYF

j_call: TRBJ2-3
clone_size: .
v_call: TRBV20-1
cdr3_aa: CSARDGSAGTDTQYF

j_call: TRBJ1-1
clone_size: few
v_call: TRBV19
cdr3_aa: CASSPRDRATEAFF

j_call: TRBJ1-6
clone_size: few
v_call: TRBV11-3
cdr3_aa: CASSLSQSQHFLYNSPLHF

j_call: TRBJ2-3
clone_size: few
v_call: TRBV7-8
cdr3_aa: CASSPDPDTQYF

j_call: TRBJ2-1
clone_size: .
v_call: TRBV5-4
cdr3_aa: CASSLSQIDEQFF

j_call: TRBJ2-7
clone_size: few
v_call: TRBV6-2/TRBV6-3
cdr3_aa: CASSPGGTVQYF

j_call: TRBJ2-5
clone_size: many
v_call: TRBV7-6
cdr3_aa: CASSSADGGDVETQYF

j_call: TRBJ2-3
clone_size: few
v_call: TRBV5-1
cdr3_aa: CASSLEGLANPTDTQYF

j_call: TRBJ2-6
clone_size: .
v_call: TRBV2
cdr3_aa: CASSDEGQGHSGANVLTF

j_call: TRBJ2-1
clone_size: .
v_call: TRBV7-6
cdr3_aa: CASSPWGDQLSNEQFF

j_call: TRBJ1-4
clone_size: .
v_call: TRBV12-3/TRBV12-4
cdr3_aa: CASSYGGEKLFF

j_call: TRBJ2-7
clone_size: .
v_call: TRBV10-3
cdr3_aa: CAISLVEGVLGGEQYF

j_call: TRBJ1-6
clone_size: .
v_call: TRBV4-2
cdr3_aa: CASSQDIDFGSYNSPLHF

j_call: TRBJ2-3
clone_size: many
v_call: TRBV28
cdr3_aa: CASSHPPDLSGGSRTDTQYF

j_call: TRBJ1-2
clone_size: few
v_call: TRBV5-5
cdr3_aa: CASGPDIGYGYTF

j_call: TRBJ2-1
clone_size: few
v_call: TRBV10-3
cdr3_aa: CAISGPGRSYNEQFF

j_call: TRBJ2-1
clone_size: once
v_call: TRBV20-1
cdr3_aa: CSARDMGREDFNEQFF

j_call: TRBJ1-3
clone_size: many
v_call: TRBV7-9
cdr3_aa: CASSYTSVSSGNTIYF

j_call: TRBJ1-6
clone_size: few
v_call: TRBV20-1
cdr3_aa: CSARTGEAYNSPLHF

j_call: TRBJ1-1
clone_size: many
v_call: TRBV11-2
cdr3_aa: CASSLTLAGEAFF

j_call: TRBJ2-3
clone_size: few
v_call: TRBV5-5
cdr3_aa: CASSLGGTSTSTDTQYF

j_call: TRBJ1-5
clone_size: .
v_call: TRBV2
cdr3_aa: CASQGAGDQPQHF

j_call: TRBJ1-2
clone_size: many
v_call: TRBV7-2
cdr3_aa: CASSPGRGTNYGYTF

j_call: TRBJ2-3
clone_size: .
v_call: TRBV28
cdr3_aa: CASTRDRGPDTQYF

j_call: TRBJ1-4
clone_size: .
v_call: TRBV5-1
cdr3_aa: CASSGTGFEKLFF

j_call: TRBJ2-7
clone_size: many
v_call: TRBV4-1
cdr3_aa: CASSQISGAYEQYF